At least ten counts were recorded for the clone carrying this T cell receptor (beta chain). The data derive from a study of glioma-infiltrating T cells. The iRepertoire nested amplicon-rescue multiplex PCR amplified TCR alpha and beta CDR3s from RNA. TCRdb called the multiplex PCR reads again in MiXCR, with one record for every CDR3 protein. The sample records approximately 3,200 distinct CDR3 sequences, 44% being singletons. Germline values: CDR1 ENHRY, CDR2 SYGVKD. This CDR3 region has 15 residues. The V gene lost 6 bases and the J gene lost 4 bases, with 16 bases spanning the gap. The source of this sequence is a human donor with low-grade glioma or glioblastoma, undergoing nonglioma brain surgery, or in good health (not recorded which). The sample taken for sequencing was glioma tissue, nonneoplastic brain tissue, or PBMCs (not recorded which). V gene TRBV10-3 combines with J gene TRBJ2-1; a possible D gene is TRBD2 (6 bases). The CDR3 DNA reads as TGTGCCATCAGGAATCAAACGGGAGAGTACAATGAGCAGTTCTTC. Its protein is CAIRNQTGEYNEQFF.